The 2 T cell receptor beta chains given below trace back to one sample, sequenced in a study of blood T cell repertoires in COVID-19. The protocol was immunoSEQ multiplex PCR, while the TCRdb copy is restricted to in-frame clones and leaves out a portion. The sample lists around 270,000 clones; 86% were seen once. The sequenced material came from peripheral blood. The receptors shown here come from a man aged 35 to 55 who had recovered from COVID-19.

The gene calls are TRBV27 and TRBJ2-7; 7 bases are shared with TRBD2. With V trimmed by 3 bases and J by 3 bases, 11 bases remained unmatched. In germline, CDR1 is MNHEY, CDR2 SMNVEV (reference sequence). The CDR3 length is 16 residues. The chain's CDR3 is CASSFLSAGENYEQYF. Here the CDR3 DNA reads TGTGCCAGCAGTTTCCTCTCCGCGGGAGAGAACTACGAGCAGTACTTC.

The V gene is TRBV2, the J gene TRBJ1-5; perhaps TRBD1 as D (6 bases). V lost 4 bases and J lost 4, with 17 bases in between. CDR3 length: 16 amino acids. Germline V gene data show CDR1 as SNHLY and CDR2 as FYNNEI. The CDR3 DNA reads TGTGCCAGCAGTGTTTATTCGGCAGGGGCAAATCAGCCCCAGCATTTT. Its protein product is CASSVYSAGANQPQHF. Filled out from reference TRBV2 and TRBJ1-5, the complete variable domain reads EPEVTQTPSHQVTQMGQEVILRCVPISNHLYFYWYRQILGQKVEFLVSFYNNEISEKSEIFDDQFSVERPDGSNFTLKIRSTKLEDSAMYFCASSVYSAGANQPQHFGDGTRLSIL.